Shown below are 25 T cell receptor beta chains from a single sample sequenced in a study of early T cells in non-severe SARS-CoV-2 infection. TCRdb independently ran MiXCR on the 5' RACE reads; one entry per CDR3 protein. The table has roughly 29,000 distinct CDR3 sequences, about 4.5% seen once; the top ten hold approximately 6.3%. Material for sequencing was whole blood. Every receptor here comes from an adult who was a healthcare worker with PCR-confirmed SARS-CoV-2 infection or an uninfected control (not recorded which).

This clonotype was detected many times. This chain joins TRBV12-3 or TRBV12-4 and TRBJ2-5, with D hard to call. This CDR3 contains 11 residues. Trimming removed 6 bases at V and 3 bases at J, with 5 bases between. The CDR3 loop is CASSLKETQYF. The CDR3 coding sequence is TGTGCCAGCAGCCTGAAAGAGACCCAGTACTTC.

This clonotype was recorded many times. The chain is built from TRBV2 and TRBJ2-7; 8 nucleotides align to TRBD1. The CDR3 has 14 amino acids. The V segment lost 2 bases and the J segment 9 bases; nucleotides outside the gene matches: 9. The germline CDR1 and CDR2 sequences are SNHLY and FYNNEI. The CDR3 DNA is TGTGCCAGCAGTGAAATTGGGACAGGAGGCGGGCAGTACTTC. This translates into CASSEIGTGGGQYF.

This clonotype was detected ten times or more. The chain uses TRBV12-3 or TRBV12-4 and TRBJ1-2; D is possibly TRBD1 (6 bases). Trimming removed 0 bases from V and 5 bases from J, with 13 bases in between. The CDR3 covers 15 residues. CDR3 nucleotides: TGTGCCAGCAGTTTAGCGCCGGGGGCTTGGTATGGCTACACCTTC. It yields the protein CASSLAPGAWYGYTF.

This clonotype was detected a few times. The chain uses TRBV3-1 and TRBJ1-3; D gene uncertain. Trimming removed 1 base at V and 4 bases at J, with 2 bases between. The CDR3 contains 12 residues. Germline CDR1 and CDR2: LGHDT and YNNKEL (reference sequence). The CDR3 nucleotides are TGTGCCAGCAGCCAAGTCGGAAACACCATATATTTT. Protein product: CASSQVGNTIYF. Supplemented by reference TRBV3-1 and TRBJ1-3, the full variable domain reads DTAVSQTPKYLVTQMGNDKSIKCEQNLGHDTMYWYKQDSKKFLKIMFSYNNKELIINETVPNRFSPKSPDKAHLNLHINSLELGDSAVYFCASSQVGNTIYFGEGSWLTVV.

This clonotype was seen at least ten times. J is TRBJ1-1 and V is TRBV11-2; possibly TRBD1 for D (5 bases). The CDR3 loop spans 14 amino acids. V lost 4 bases, J lost 4 bases, and 13 bases lay in between. Germline V gives CDR1 SGHAT, CDR2 FQNNGV. CDR3 region: CASSSRVVGTEAFF. CDR3 in DNA: TGTGCCAGCAGCTCCAGGGTGGTGGGCACTGAAGCTTTCTTT.

This clonotype has more than one count but fewer than ten. V is TRBV3-1 and J is TRBJ2-5, with 11 bases identical to TRBD1. The CDR3 loop spans 17 amino acids. V dropped 4 bases and J dropped 4; count of bases not matched to a gene: 11. Germline V gene data show CDR1 as LGHDT and CDR2 as YNNKEL (reference sequence). The CDR3: CASSPRAGTGGRETQYF. CDR3 DNA: TGTGCCAGCAGCCCGAGAGCCGGGACAGGGGGTCGAGAGACCCAGTACTTC.

The chain recombines TRBV5-1 with TRBJ2-3; D not certain. CDR1 SGHRS and CDR2 YFSETQ come from the germline V gene. There are 14 residues in the CDR3. V was cut by 3 bases and J by 4 bases, with 12 bases left in between. The CDR3 DNA reads as TGCGCCAGCAGCTCGCCTAGTGGATCAGATACGCAGTATTTT. Its protein product is CASSSPSGSDTQYF. Drawing the rest from reference TRBV5-1 and TRBJ2-3, the complete variable domain is KAGVTQTPRYLIKTRGQQVTLSCSPISGHRSVSWYQQTPGQGLQFLFEYFSETQRNKGNFPGRFSGRQFSNSRSEMNVSTLELGDSALYLCASSSPSGSDTQYFGPGTRLTVL.

The genes are TRBV5-1 and TRBJ2-3, with 11 positions matching TRBD2. Looked up from germline, CDR1 is SGHRS and CDR2 is YFSETQ. The CDR3 is 16 amino acids. Trimming took 4 bases from V and 1 from J; bases not matched to a gene: 5. The CDR3 sequence is CASSILLAGGTDTQYF. In DNA form, the CDR3 reads TGCGCCAGCAGCATCCTACTAGCGGGGGGCACAGATACGCAGTATTTT.

This rearrangement joins TRBV18 to TRBJ1-1, with TRBD1 matching over 8 bases. Germline lookup yields CDR1 KGHSH and CDR2 LQKENI. CDR3 length: 16 residues. After removal of 4 bases from V and 0 bases from J, the junction contained 7 bases not matched to a gene. The CDR3 region has the DNA TGTGCCAGCTCACTCCAGGGGGCGGATATGAACACTGAAGCTTTCTTT. Protein: CASSLQGADMNTEAFF.

The V gene is TRBV7-9, the J gene TRBJ2-3; 8 bases agree with TRBD2. The length of the CDR3 is 15 residues. Trimming took 1 base from V and 6 from J; bases not matched to a gene: 6. Germline assignment: CDR1 SEHNR and CDR2 FQNEAQ (reference sequence). CDR3 sequence reads: CASSLVGGASDTQYF. The CDR3, as DNA: TGTGCCAGCAGCTTAGTCGGGGGGGCATCGGATACGCAGTATTTT. Supplemented by reference TRBV7-9 and TRBJ2-3, the full variable domain reads DTGVSQNPRHKITKRGQNVTFRCDPISEHNRLYWYRQTLGQGPEFLTYFQNEAQLEKSRLLSDRFSAERPKGSFSTLEIQRTEQGDSAMYLCASSLVGGASDTQYFGPGTRLTVL.

This clonotype has a count of ten or more. V usage is TRBV5-1 and J usage is TRBJ2-6, with D uncertain. Trimming pared 6 bases from V and 4 bases from J, leaving 8 bases between. The length of the CDR3 is 13 residues. The germline V gene encodes CDR1 SGHRS and CDR2 YFSETQ. The CDR3 loop is CASTQWGANVLTF. The CDR3 DNA is TGCGCCAGCACCCAATGGGGGGCCAACGTCCTGACTTTC.

This clonotype has just a few counts. This rearrangement joins TRBV29-1 to TRBJ2-3; the D is unclear. Germline V gene data show CDR1 as SQVTM and CDR2 as ANQGSEA. CDR3 length equals 11 residues. The V end was cut by 3 bases, the J end by 6 bases, with 7 bases between. The CDR3 DNA reads TGCAGCGTTGACGACGGGGATACGCAGTATTTT. Amino acids: CSVDDGDTQYF.

This clonotype was counted once. J is TRBJ2-5 and V is TRBV14; TRBD1 aligns across 7 bases. This CDR3 comprises 15 residues. Looked up from germline, CDR1 is SGHDN and CDR2 is FVKESK. V lost 3 bases to trimming and J lost 1 base; unmatched junction nucleotides: 5. The CDR3 bases are TGTGCCAGCAGCCAGAGGACAGGCTTCCAAGAGACCCAGTACTTC. Its protein is CASSQRTGFQETQYF. Full variable domain (rest looked up from reference TRBV14 and TRBJ2-5): EAGVTQFPSHSVIEKGQTVTLRCDPISGHDNLYWYRRVMGKEIKFLLHFVKESKQDESGMPNNRFLAERTGGTYSTLKVQPAELEDSGVYFCASSQRTGFQETQYFGPGTRLLVL.

This clonotype has ten or more counts. The CDR3 loop is CASSPTGVAEKLFF. DNA of the CDR3: TGTGCCAGCAGTCCCACAGGGGTAGCTGAAAAACTGTTTTTT. The chain is built from TRBV12-3 or TRBV12-4 and TRBJ1-4; TRBD1 aligns across 7 bases. Unmatched junction bases numbered 7, after V lost 5 bases and J lost 7 bases. The CDR3 has 14 residues.

This clonotype appeared a few times. This chain joins TRBV20-1 and TRBJ2-5; unclear D gene. V was trimmed by 6 bases and J by 0 bases, leaving 17 bases between them. CDR3 length: 15 residues. CDR1 DFQATT and CDR2 SNEGSKA come from the germline V gene (reference sequence). The CDR3, as DNA: TGCAGTGCCACTACCGGCATGGGTTACCAAGAGACCCAGTACTTC. Protein: CSATTGMGYQETQYF.

There are many counts of this clonotype. The chain couples TRBV6-4 to TRBJ2-1, with 9 bases matching TRBD2. The V and J ends lost 3 bases and 0 bases, in that order; junction bases with no gene match: 0. The germline gives CDR1 MRHNA, CDR2 SNTAGT. The CDR3 has 15 amino acids. CDR3 residues: CASSEAGGSYNEQFF. The CDR3 DNA follows: TGTGCCAGCAGTGAAGCGGGGGGCTCCTACAATGAGCAGTTCTTC.

This clonotype was detected many times. The chain has TRBV20-1 and TRBJ1-2; D ambiguous. CDR3 length equals 10 residues. Germline values: CDR1 DFQATT, CDR2 SNEGSKA (reference sequence). V lost 6 bases and J 9 bases, leaving 11 bases between the germline ends. CDR3: CSAFPESYTF. CDR3 nucleotide sequence: TGCAGTGCCTTTCCAGAGAGCTACACCTTC.

This clonotype has a handful of counts. This chain connects TRBV7-9 to TRBJ1-3; D is uncertain. Germline lookup yields CDR1 SEHNR and CDR2 FQNEAQ (reference sequence). The CDR3 is made up of 14 amino acids. Trimming removed 5 bases from V and 4 bases from J, with 12 bases in between. CDR3: CASSPAGYGNTIYF. In nucleotides, the CDR3 is TGTGCCAGCAGCCCCGCGGGGTACGGAAACACCATATATTTT.

This clonotype was found a few times. The chain recombines TRBV18 with TRBJ2-1; no reliable D call. The CDR3 is 12 residues long. Trimming left V 8 bases short and J 7 bases short, with 12 bases between. Germline V gene lookup returns CDR1 KGHSH and CDR2 LQKENI. For the CDR3, the DNA is TGTGCCAGCGGTCGCGGTGATAATGAGCAGTTCTTC. It specifies CASGRGDNEQFF.

This clonotype was detected a few times. This chain connects TRBV6-5 to TRBJ1-1; D unresolved. This CDR3 spans 13 amino acids. Germline V lookup: CDR1 MNHEY, CDR2 SVGAGI. V lost 5 bases and J lost 11, with 18 bases in between. The CDR3 DNA sequence: TGTGCCAGCAGTCTCCCGGATGGGGTTCGCGCTTTCTTT. Its protein product is CASSLPDGVRAFF.

The table lists this clonotype with a few counts. The V and J genes are TRBV19 and TRBJ2-2; 12 nucleotides line up with TRBD2. CDR1 and CDR2 from the germline V gene are LNHDA and SQIVND (reference sequence). The junction had 6 bases not matched to a gene; V was cut back by 6 bases and J by 4 bases. The CDR3 length is 16 residues. In nucleotides, the CDR3 is TGTGCCAGTAGCCTTCTAGCGGGAGGGATCACCGGGGAGCTGTTTTTT. Amino acids: CASSLLAGGITGELFF.

The V and J genes are TRBV4-3 and TRBJ2-2, with D tentatively TRBD1 (5 bases). This CDR3 comprises 15 residues. Germline V CDR1 and CDR2: LGHNA, YSLEER. V was shortened by 0 bases and J by 7 bases, with 12 bases between the two germline ends. DNA of the CDR3: TGCGCCAGCAGCCAAGATTCAGGGATCGTCGGGGAGCTGTTTTTT. Translation: CASSQDSGIVGELFF.

This clonotype has ten or more counts. This chain links TRBV5-4 with TRBJ2-1, with D possibly matching TRBD1 (5 bases). The CDR3 extends over 13 amino acids. V was trimmed by 4 bases and J by 5 bases, leaving 10 bases between them. From germline, CDR1 is SGHNT and CDR2 YYREEE (reference sequence). CDR3 sequence reads: CASSRDSNNEQFF. CDR3 DNA: TGTGCCAGCAGCCGCGACAGTAACAATGAGCAGTTCTTC.

Ten or more counts support this clonotype. V usage is TRBV18 and J usage is TRBJ2-6, with 12 bases aligning to TRBD1. The ends lost 3 bases at V and 1 base at J; junction bases unmatched: 4. This CDR3 has 18 residues. Germline-derived CDR1 and CDR2 are KGHSH and LQKENI. The CDR3 DNA reads TGTGCCAGCTCACCCGTGGGACAGGGGGCTTCTGGGGCCAACGTCCTGACTTTC. This gives the protein CASSPVGQGASGANVLTF.

This clonotype was detected many times. The rearrangement joins TRBV20-1 to TRBJ1-4, with TRBD1 as a possible D gene (5 bases). The CDR3 contains 17 residues. Germline V gene sequence: CDR1 DFQATT, CDR2 SNEGSKA (reference sequence). Trimming shortened V by 1 base and J by 0 bases, and 15 bases separated the two germline ends. The CDR3 is CSARVPGGIATNEKLFF. CDR3 in DNA: TGCAGTGCTAGAGTTCCGGGGGGAATTGCAACTAATGAAAAACTGTTTTTT.